What follows are 27 T cell receptor beta chains derived from one specimen sequenced in a study of regulatory T cells in long-lasting Graves disease. Sequencing libraries for TCR beta were prepared with iRepertoire HTBI primers and Arm-PCR of CDR3 regions. Each CDR3 protein is one row after TCRdb ran MiXCR on the multiplex PCR reads. The sample includes 440,000 or so distinct CDR3 sequences, about 15% seen only once; the top ten take about 11%. Time point: newly diagnosed GD, antithyroid drugs for less than 3 months. Extracted PBMC RNA gave rise to the TCR library. The same specimen was also included in a second study, on T cells in Graves' hyperthyroidism and ophthalmopathy.

The specimen was peripheral blood mononuclear cells (PBMCs), collected at new diagnosis, from a patient treated with antithyroid drugs. The receptors were sampled from a woman aged 30 to 39 with Graves disease.

This clonotype was seen only a few times. This may be a read error, as it is one base from a much larger clone. The chain joins TRBV30 to TRBJ2-2; the D gene is possibly TRBD2 (5 bases). Germline V CDR1 and CDR2: GTSNPN, SVGIG (reference sequence). Trimming cost V 5 bases and J 1 base, with 17 bases left between them. This CDR3 is built from 16 residues. CDR3 bases: TGTGCCTGGGGCCACGGAGCCGGGGTGAACACCGGGGAGCTGTTTTTT. It codes for CAWGHGAGVNTGELFF.

About this clonotype: A much larger clone is a single base away; this may be a read error. The V and J genes are TRBV5-6 and TRBJ2-1; a weak D match, TRBD1 (6 bases). Trimming shortened V by 0 bases and J by 13 bases, and 23 bases separated the two germline ends. The germline gives CDR1 SGHDT, CDR2 YYEEEE. The CDR3 has 16 residues. CDR3 sequence reads: CASSLVRDTYQETQFF. CDR3 DNA sequence: TGTGCCAGCAGCTTGGTCCGGGACACGTACCAAGAGACCCAGTTCTTC. Filled out from reference TRBV5-6 and TRBJ2-1, the complete variable domain reads DAGVTQSPTHLIKTRGQQVTLRCSPKSGHDTVSWYQQALGQGPQFIFQYYEEEERQRGNFPDRFSGHQFPNYSSELNVNALLLGDSALYLCASSLVRDTYQETQFFGPGTRLTVL.

Many counts were recorded for this clonotype. The V and J genes are TRBV11-3 and TRBJ2-1; 16 positions match TRBD2. The CDR3 is 16 residues long. The V segment lost 4 bases and the J segment 7 bases; nucleotides outside the gene matches: 4. The germline V gene encodes CDR1 SGHNT and CDR2 YENEEA. CDR3 sequence: CASSSQGLAGGNEQFF. For the CDR3, the DNA is TGTGCCAGCAGCTCCCAGGGACTAGCGGGAGGGAATGAGCAGTTCTTC.

The rearrangement links TRBV19 to TRBJ2-3, with a tentative D call TRBD2 (6 bases). The V end lost 10 bases, the J end lost 0 bases, and 20 bases lay between the germline ends. Germline V lookup: CDR1 LNHDA, CDR2 SQIVND (reference sequence). This CDR3 has 16 amino acids. The DNA for the CDR3 is TGTGCCACCGCGGAGGGTGGGTATTCCAGCACAGATACGCAGTATTTT. Its translation: CATAEGGYSSTDTQYF.

There are a few counts of this clonotype. The chain combines TRBV7-2 with TRBJ2-2, with 8 positions matching TRBD2. The V gene's germline CDR1 is SGHTA and CDR2 FQGNSA. The V segment lost 2 bases and the J segment 9 bases; nucleotides outside the gene matches: 2. CDR3 length: 13 residues. CDR3: CASSLRGGRELFF. The CDR3 coding sequence is TGTGCCAGCAGCTTACGGGGGGGAAGGGAGCTGTTTTTT.

V and J are TRBV3-1 and TRBJ1-1, with D possibly TRBD1 on 6 matching bases. V lost 8 bases to trimming and J lost 7 bases, with 20 bases between them. Germline CDR1 reads LGHDT; CDR2 reads YNNKEL (reference sequence). There are 14 residues in the CDR3. Here the CDR3 DNA reads TGTGCCAGCGTGGGGGGGGCAGGCCGACGTGAAGCTTTCTTT. Protein product: CASVGGAGRREAFF. The variable domain in full, with the rest retrieved from reference TRBV3-1 and TRBJ1-1, is DTAVSQTPKYLVTQMGNDKSIKCEQNLGHDTMYWYKQDSKKFLKIMFSYNNKELIINETVPNRFSPKSPDKAHLNLHINSLELGDSAVYFCASVGGAGRREAFFGQGTRLTVV.

This clonotype has a count of ten or more. This chain joins TRBV18 and TRBJ2-7; the match to TRBD2 covers 9 bases. The CDR3 runs to 15 residues. J lost 5 bases, V lost 6 bases, and 11 bases had no gene match. Germline lookup yields CDR1 KGHSH and CDR2 LQKENI. Written as DNA, the CDR3 is TGTGCCAGCTCTCTTAGCGGGAGATTGTCCCACGAGCAGTACTTC. This codes for CASSLSGRLSHEQYF.

The chain recombines TRBV3-1 with TRBJ2-5, with TRBD2 identical over 12 bases. Germline values: CDR1 LGHDT, CDR2 YNNKEL (reference sequence). With V trimmed by 1 base and J by 5 bases, 11 bases remained unmatched. The CDR3 consists of 18 residues. CDR3 coding DNA: TGTGCCAGCAGCCAAGTAGCGACTAGCGGGAGAAGGAAGGAGACCCAGTACTTC. It specifies CASSQVATSGRRKETQYF.

This clonotype was seen at least ten times. The rearrangement joins TRBV28 to TRBJ2-7; 7 bases agree with TRBD2. Germline values: CDR1 MDHEN, CDR2 SYDVKM. With V trimmed by 6 bases and J by 4 bases, 6 bases remained unmatched. CDR3 size: 13 residues. In DNA, the CDR3 is TGTGCCAGCAGGACGCGGGGGAGTTACGAGCAGTACTTC. Protein product: CASRTRGSYEQYF.

Ten or more counts support this clonotype. The CDR3: CASTESGYGYTF. The DNA for the CDR3 is TGTGCCAGCACGGAGTCAGGCTATGGCTACACCTTC. The V and J genes are TRBV7-2 and TRBJ1-2, with D unresolved. From germline, CDR1 is SGHTA and CDR2 FQGNSA. This CDR3 has 12 amino acids. V was cut by 7 bases and J by 4 bases, with 10 bases left in between. The full variable domain, with the rest looked up from reference TRBV7-2 and TRBJ1-2, is GAGVSQSPSNKVTEKGKDVELRCDPISGHTALYWYRQSLGQGLEFLIYFQGNSAPDKSGLPSDRFSAERTGGSVSTLTIQRTQQEDSAVYLCASTESGYGYTFGSGTRLTVV.

The rearrangement uses TRBV14 and TRBJ2-5, with D possibly called TRBD1 or TRBD2 (5 bases each). Germline assignment: CDR1 SGHDN and CDR2 FVKESK. Trimming stripped 2 bases from V and 6 bases from J, with 10 bases between. The CDR3 extends over 13 amino acids. CDR3 sequence reads: CASSQWGWQTQYF. Written as DNA, the CDR3 is TGTGCCAGCAGCCAATGGGGGTGGCAGACCCAGTACTTC.

Concerning this clonotype: Sequence at one end of the junction differs from germline and may be a read error. The chain has TRBV12-3 or TRBV12-4 and TRBJ2-5; TRBD1 agrees at 9 bases. The CDR3 has 14 amino acids. The CDR3 loop is CANSWGQGRETQYF. Here the CDR3 DNA reads TGTGCCAACAGTTGGGGACAGGGTAGGGAGACCCAGTACTTC.

The chain uses TRBV7-3 and TRBJ2-5; D possibly uses TRBD1 or TRBD2 (6 bases each). V lost 4 bases to trimming and J lost 2 bases, with 11 bases between them. Germline lookup yields CDR1 SGHTA and CDR2 FQGTGA. This CDR3 comprises 14 residues. The CDR3 region has the DNA TGTGCCAGCAGCTCCGGAGGGACACAAGAGACCCAGTACTTC. Protein product: CASSSGGTQETQYF.

The V and J genes are TRBV20-1 and TRBJ2-7; 10 nucleotides align to TRBD2. From germline, CDR1 is DFQATT and CDR2 SNEGSKA (reference sequence). The CDR3 contains 16 residues. V gave up 3 bases and J gave up 2 bases; unmatched junction bases: 10. This chain's CDR3 is CSARDLSGRATYEQYF. The CDR3 DNA sequence: TGCAGTGCTAGGGACCTCAGCGGGAGGGCCACCTACGAGCAGTACTTC.

This clonotype came up many times. The chain recombines TRBV6-1 with TRBJ2-1, with D maybe TRBD2 (6 bases). In germline, CDR1 is MNHNS, CDR2 SASEGT. V was cut by 6 bases and J by 10 bases, with 10 bases left in between. The CDR3 contains 11 residues. CDR3 sequence: CASSAGGEQFF. DNA for the CDR3: TGTGCCAGCAGCGCAGGAGGGGAGCAGTTCTTC.

This clonotype has ten or more counts. The chain links TRBV7-9 to TRBJ2-7; D may be TRBD2 (5 bases). Trimming removed 7 bases from V and 7 bases from J, with 11 bases in between. This CDR3 contains 11 residues. CDR1 SEHNR and CDR2 FQNEAQ come from the germline V gene (reference sequence). The CDR3 spells CASTREGEQYF. CDR3 nucleotide sequence: TGTGCCAGCACCCGAGAGGGAGAGCAGTACTTC.

This clonotype turned up a few times. The V gene is TRBV7-9, the J gene TRBJ2-5, with D uncertain. CDR1 is SEHNR, CDR2 FQNEAQ, per germline (reference sequence). Trimming removed 1 base from V and 3 bases from J, with 9 bases in between. CDR3 length: 14 amino acids. The CDR3 nucleotides read TGTGCCAGCAGCTTAGGGCAGGTTGAAGAGACCCAGTACTTC. Its protein product is CASSLGQVEETQYF.

This clonotype was detected many times. The rearrangement links TRBV13 to TRBJ2-1; the D call may be TRBD1 or TRBD2 (5 bases each). Trimming left V 2 bases short and J 5 bases short, with 10 bases between. Germline lookup yields CDR1 PRHDT and CDR2 FYEKMQ (reference sequence). CDR3 length equals 14 residues. The CDR3 loop reads CASSLRRENNEQFF. Written as DNA, the CDR3 is TGTGCCAGCAGCTTACGCAGGGAGAACAATGAGCAGTTCTTC.

In its sample, this clonotype was seen a few times. The V and J genes are TRBV15 and TRBJ2-5, with 13 nucleotides matching TRBD2. Per the germline V gene, CDR1 is LNHNV and CDR2 is YYDKDF (reference sequence). This CDR3 has 21 residues. V lost 6 bases, J lost 5 bases, and 24 bases stayed unmatched. This CDR3 reads CATRELAGTSGIVGKMETQYF. In DNA form, the CDR3 reads TGTGCCACCAGAGAACTGGCCGGGACTAGCGGGATAGTGGGCAAGATGGAGACCCAGTACTTC.

This chain links TRBV15 with TRBJ1-6; TRBD1 aligns across 7 bases. Germline CDR1 and CDR2: LNHNV and YYDKDF (reference sequence). The J segment lost 7 bases and the V segment lost 3 bases, leaving 3 bases of the junction unmatched. This CDR3 comprises 14 residues. The DNA for the CDR3 is TGTGCCACCAGCAGTGGAGGGGGCAATTCACCCCTCCACTTT. Encoded protein: CATSSGGGNSPLHF.

This clonotype was seen a few times. V gene TRBV7-8 combines with J gene TRBJ1-2, with a possible D match to TRBD1 (6 bases). CDR1 and CDR2 from the germline V gene are SGHVS and FQNEAQ. Trimming pared 1 base from V and 4 bases from J, leaving 13 bases between. The CDR3 runs to 15 residues. CDR3 in DNA: TGTGCCAGCAGCTTAGGGCCGACAGGTTCCTATGGCTACACCTTC. This gives the protein CASSLGPTGSYGYTF.

This chain uses TRBV25-1 with TRBJ2-1, with 8 bases matching TRBD1. Germline V gene sequence: CDR1 MGHDK, CDR2 SYGVNS. This CDR3 contains 15 residues. J was trimmed by 5 bases and V by 1 base; bases with no gene match: 4. The chain's CDR3 is CASSEFRGLNNEQFF. CDR3 in DNA: TGTGCCAGCAGTGAATTCAGGGGGCTAAACAATGAGCAGTTCTTC.

In this sample, this clonotype turned up many times. The chain has TRBV18 and TRBJ1-1; a weak D match, TRBD1 (6 bases). Trimming took off 4 bases at V and 4 bases at J, with 16 bases between the two ends. CDR1 KGHSH and CDR2 LQKENI come from the germline V gene. The CDR3 runs 15 residues. CDR3: CASSLDPGTLTEAFF. CDR3 sequence (DNA): TGTGCCAGCTCACTCGATCCCGGGACACTCACTGAAGCTTTCTTT.

This clonotype appeared many times. The genes are TRBV7-9 and TRBJ2-2; tentatively, D is TRBD2 (6 bases). V lost 7 bases, J lost 6 bases, and 18 bases lay in between. This CDR3 contains 15 residues. Germline lookup yields CDR1 SEHNR and CDR2 FQNEAQ (reference sequence). CDR3 residues: CASISPGLKAGELFF. DNA of the CDR3: TGTGCCAGCATATCCCCGGGACTGAAAGCCGGGGAGCTGTTTTTT. Full variable domain (outside the CDR3, taken from reference TRBV7-9 and TRBJ2-2): DTGVSQNPRHKITKRGQNVTFRCDPISEHNRLYWYRQTLGQGPEFLTYFQNEAQLEKSRLLSDRFSAERPKGSFSTLEIQRTEQGDSAMYLCASISPGLKAGELFFGEGSRLTVL.

This clonotype was seen many times. This rearrangement joins TRBV6-5 to TRBJ2-1; D might be TRBD2 (6 bases). Looked up from germline, CDR1 is MNHEY and CDR2 is SVGAGI. This CDR3 contains 16 residues. V gave up 0 bases and J gave up 7 bases, with 16 bases separating them. CDR3 loop: CASSYSVGRTWNEQFF. CDR3 in DNA: TGTGCCAGCAGTTACTCAGTTGGGAGGACTTGGAATGAGCAGTTCTTC.

This clonotype turned up a few times. The chain is built from TRBV5-4 and TRBJ1-5; D is unclear. The V and J ends lost 0 bases and 3 bases respectively, with 7 bases between them. The CDR3 is 14 residues long. The V gene's germline CDR1 is SGHNT and CDR2 YYREEE (reference sequence). Here the CDR3 DNA reads TGTGCCAGCAGCTTGGGGGTTACCAATCAGCCCCAGCATTTT. Its protein product is CASSLGVTNQPQHF.

In this sample, this clonotype turned up many times. V usage is TRBV7-8 and J usage is TRBJ2-1; D unresolved. The CDR3 totals 14 residues. CDR1 and CDR2 (germline): SGHVS, FQNEAQ. Trimming pared 5 bases from V and 2 bases from J, leaving 10 bases between. The CDR3 region has the DNA TGTGCCAGCAGCCGAGGATTCGCCTACAATGAGCAGTTCTTC. Amino acid sequence: CASSRGFAYNEQFF.